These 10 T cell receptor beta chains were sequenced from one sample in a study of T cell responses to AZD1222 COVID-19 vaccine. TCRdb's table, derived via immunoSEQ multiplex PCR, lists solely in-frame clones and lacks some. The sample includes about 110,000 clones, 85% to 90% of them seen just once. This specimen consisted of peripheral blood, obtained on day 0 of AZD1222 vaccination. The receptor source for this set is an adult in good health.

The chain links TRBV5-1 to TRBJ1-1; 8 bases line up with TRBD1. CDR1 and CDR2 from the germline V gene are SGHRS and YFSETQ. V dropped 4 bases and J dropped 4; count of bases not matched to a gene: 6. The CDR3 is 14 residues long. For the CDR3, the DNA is TGCGCCAGCAGCGGCCAGGGGGCGTCCACTGAAGCTTTCTTT. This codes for CASSGQGASTEAFF. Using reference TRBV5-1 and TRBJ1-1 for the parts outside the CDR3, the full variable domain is KAGVTQTPRYLIKTRGQQVTLSCSPISGHRSVSWYQQTPGQGLQFLFEYFSETQRNKGNFPGRFSGRQFSNSRSEMNVSTLELGDSALYLCASSGQGASTEAFFGQGTRLTVV.

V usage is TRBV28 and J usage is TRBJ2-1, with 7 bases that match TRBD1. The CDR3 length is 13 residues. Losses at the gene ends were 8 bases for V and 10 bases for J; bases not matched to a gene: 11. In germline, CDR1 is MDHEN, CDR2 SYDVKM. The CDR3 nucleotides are TGTGCCAGCGAGAGACAGGGAATTGGCGAGCAGTTCTTC. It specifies CASERQGIGEQFF.

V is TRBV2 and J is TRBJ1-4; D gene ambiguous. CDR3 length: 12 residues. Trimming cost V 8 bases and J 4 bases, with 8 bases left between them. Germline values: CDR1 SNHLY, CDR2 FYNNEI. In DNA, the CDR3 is TGTGCCAGCCGGACGGGTAATGAAAAACTGTTTTTT. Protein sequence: CASRTGNEKLFF.

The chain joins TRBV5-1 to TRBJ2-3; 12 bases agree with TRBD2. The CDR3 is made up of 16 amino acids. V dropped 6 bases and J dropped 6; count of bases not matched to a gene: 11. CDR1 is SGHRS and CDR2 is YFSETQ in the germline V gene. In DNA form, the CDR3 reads TGCGCCAGCACACAGACTAGCGGGAGTAATTTGGATACGCAGTATTTT. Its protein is CASTQTSGSNLDTQYF.

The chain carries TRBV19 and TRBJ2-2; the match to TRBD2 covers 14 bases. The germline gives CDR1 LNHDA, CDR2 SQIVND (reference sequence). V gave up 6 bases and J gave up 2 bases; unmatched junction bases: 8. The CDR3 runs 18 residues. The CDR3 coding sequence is TGTGCCAGTAGCCGTGGACTAGCGGGAGGAATAAACACCGGGGAGCTGTTTTTT. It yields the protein CASSRGLAGGINTGELFF.

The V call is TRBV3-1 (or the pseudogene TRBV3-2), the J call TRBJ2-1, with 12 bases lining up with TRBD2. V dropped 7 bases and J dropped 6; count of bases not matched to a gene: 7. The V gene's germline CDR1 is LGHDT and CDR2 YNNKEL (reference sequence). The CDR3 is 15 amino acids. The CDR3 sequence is CASTPPSGRVNEQFF. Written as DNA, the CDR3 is TGTGCCAGCACCCCACCTAGCGGGAGGGTCAATGAGCAGTTCTTC.

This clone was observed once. CDR3 in amino acids: CASGPSGTGANVLTF. In DNA form, the CDR3 reads TGTGCTAGTGGTCCGTCAGGGACCGGGGCCAACGTCCTGACTTTC. V is TRBV12-5 and J is TRBJ2-6; D may be TRBD1 or TRBD2 (5 bases each). This CDR3 is 15 amino acids long. Germline V gene lookup returns CDR1 LGHNT and CDR2 FRNRAP. V lost 5 bases, J lost 4 bases, and 12 bases lay in between.

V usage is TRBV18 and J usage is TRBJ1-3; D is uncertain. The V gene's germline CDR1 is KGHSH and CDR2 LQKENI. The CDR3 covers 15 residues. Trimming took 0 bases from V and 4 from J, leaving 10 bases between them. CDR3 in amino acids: CASSPPGLNGNTIYF. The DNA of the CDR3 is TGTGCCAGCTCACCACCGGGCTTGAACGGAAACACCATATATTTT.

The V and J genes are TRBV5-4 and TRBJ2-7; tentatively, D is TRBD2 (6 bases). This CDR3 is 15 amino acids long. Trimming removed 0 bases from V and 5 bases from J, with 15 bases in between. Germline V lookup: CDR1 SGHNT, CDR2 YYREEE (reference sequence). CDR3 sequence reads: CASSLEAAGQNEQYF. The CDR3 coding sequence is TGTGCCAGCAGCTTGGAAGCGGCGGGGCAGAACGAGCAGTACTTC.

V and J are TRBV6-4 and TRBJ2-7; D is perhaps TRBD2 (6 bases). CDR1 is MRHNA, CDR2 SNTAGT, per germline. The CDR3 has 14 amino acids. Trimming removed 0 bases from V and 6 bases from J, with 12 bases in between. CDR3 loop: CASSDSLAGSEQYF. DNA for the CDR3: TGTGCCAGCAGTGACTCGCTGGCGGGATCCGAGCAGTACTTC.